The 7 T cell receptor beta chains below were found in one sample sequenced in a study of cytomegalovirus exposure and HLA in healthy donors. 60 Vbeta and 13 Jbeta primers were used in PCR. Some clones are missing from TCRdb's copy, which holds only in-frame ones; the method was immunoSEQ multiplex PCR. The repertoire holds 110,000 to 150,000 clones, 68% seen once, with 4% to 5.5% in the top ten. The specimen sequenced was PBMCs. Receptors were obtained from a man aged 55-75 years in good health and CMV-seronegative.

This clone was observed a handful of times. CDR3 sequence reads: CASLAGGREQFF. The DNA for the CDR3 is TGTGCCAGCTTAGCGGGAGGCCGTGAGCAGTTCTTC. The rearrangement uses TRBV2 and TRBJ2-1; TRBD2 matches 10 bases. Germline CDR1 reads SNHLY; CDR2 reads FYNNEI. This CDR3 has 12 amino acids. Unmatched junction bases numbered 4, after V lost 8 bases and J lost 9 bases.

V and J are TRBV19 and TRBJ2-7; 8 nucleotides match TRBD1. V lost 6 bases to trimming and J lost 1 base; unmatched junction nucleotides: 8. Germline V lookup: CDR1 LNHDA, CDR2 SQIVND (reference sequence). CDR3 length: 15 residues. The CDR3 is CASSTDRAASYEQYF. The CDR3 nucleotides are TGTGCCAGTAGCACGGACAGGGCAGCTTCCTACGAGCAGTACTTC.

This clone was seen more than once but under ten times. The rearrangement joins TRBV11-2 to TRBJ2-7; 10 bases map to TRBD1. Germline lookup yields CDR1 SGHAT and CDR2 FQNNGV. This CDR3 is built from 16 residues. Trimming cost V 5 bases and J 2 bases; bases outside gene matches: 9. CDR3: CASSPITGTGAYEQYF. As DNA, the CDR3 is TGTGCCAGCAGCCCGATAACCGGGACAGGGGCCTACGAGCAGTACTTC. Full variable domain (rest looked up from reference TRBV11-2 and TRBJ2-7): EAGVAQSPRYKIIEKRQSVAFWCNPISGHATLYWYQQILGQGPKLLIQFQNNGVVDDSQLPKDRFSAERLKGVDSTLKIQPAKLEDSAVYLCASSPITGTGAYEQYFGPGTRLTVT.

Here the CDR3 DNA reads TGTGCCAGCAGCGTCGGACAGAGGAACACCGGGGAGCTGTTTTTT. Its protein product is CASSVGQRNTGELFF. The genes are TRBV9 and TRBJ2-2; D possibly corresponds to TRBD1 (6 bases). The CDR3 is 15 amino acids. V lost 2 bases and J lost 1, with 9 bases in between. Germline V gene lookup returns CDR1 SGDLS and CDR2 YYNGEE.

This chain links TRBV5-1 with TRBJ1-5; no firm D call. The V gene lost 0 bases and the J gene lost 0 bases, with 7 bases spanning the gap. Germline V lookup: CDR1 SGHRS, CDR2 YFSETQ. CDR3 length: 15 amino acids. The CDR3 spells CASSLVPDSNQPQHF. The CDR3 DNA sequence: TGCGCCAGCAGCTTGGTGCCAGATAGCAATCAGCCCCAGCATTTT.

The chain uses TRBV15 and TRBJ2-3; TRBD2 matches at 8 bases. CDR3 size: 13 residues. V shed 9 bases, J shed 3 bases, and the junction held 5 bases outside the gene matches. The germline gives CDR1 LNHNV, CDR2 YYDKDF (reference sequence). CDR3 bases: TGTGCCACTTCCCGGGGGGGTACAGATACGCAGTATTTT. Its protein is CATSRGGTDTQYF.

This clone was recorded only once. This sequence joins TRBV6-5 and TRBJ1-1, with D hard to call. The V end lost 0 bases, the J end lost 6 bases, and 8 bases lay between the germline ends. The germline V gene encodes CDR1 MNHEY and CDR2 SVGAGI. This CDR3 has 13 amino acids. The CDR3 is CASSYSESAEAFF. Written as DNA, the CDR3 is TGTGCCAGCAGTTACTCGGAGTCAGCTGAAGCTTTCTTT.